This T cell receptor beta chain derives from a study of cytomegalovirus exposure and HLA in healthy donors. The length of the CDR3 is 16 residues. As concerns this clone: Its antigen is still unknown.

General observations from the study: HLA alleles were associated with roughly 15,000 TCR beta sequences in a later analysis at 0.05 false discovery rate. TCR beta V- and J-gene trimming, according to a later analysis, was linked to a missense DCLRE1C variant.

Amplification used 60 Vbeta primers and 13 Jbeta primers. The method was immunoSEQ multiplex PCR; TCRdb's version includes in-frame clones alone and lacks a portion of them. The sample lists about 140,000 clones, about four fifths seen once, with roughly 3.2% in the top ten. This sequence originates from a man aged 18 to 29 in good health and CMV-seropositive. The rearrangement links TRBV21-1 to TRBJ2-3; the table gives TRBD2 as D, unverified against the DNA. TRBV21-1 is annotated as a pseudogene. Sequenced material: PBMCs. CDR3 region: CASSKECGGTTDTQYF. DNA of the CDR3: TGTGCCAGCAGCAAAGAATGCGGCGGGACCACAGATACGCAGTATTTT.